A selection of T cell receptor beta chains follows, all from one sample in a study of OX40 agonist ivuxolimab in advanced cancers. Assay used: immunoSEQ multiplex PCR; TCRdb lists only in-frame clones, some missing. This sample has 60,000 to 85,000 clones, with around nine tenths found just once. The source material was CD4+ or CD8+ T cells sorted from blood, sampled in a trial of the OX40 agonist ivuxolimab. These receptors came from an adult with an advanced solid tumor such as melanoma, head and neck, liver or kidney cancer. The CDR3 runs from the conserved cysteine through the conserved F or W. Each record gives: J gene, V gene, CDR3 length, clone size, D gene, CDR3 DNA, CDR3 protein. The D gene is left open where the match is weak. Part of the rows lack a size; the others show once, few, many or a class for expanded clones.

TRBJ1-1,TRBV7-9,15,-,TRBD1,TGTGCCAGCAGCGAAGCCGGGACAGGGGGCGATGAAGCTTTCTTT,CASSEAGTGGDEAFF
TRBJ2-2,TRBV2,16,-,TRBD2,TGTGCCAGCAGTTGGACTAGCGGGGTTAACACCGGGGAGCTGTTTTTT,CASSWTSGVNTGELFF
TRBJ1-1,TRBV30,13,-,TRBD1,TGTGCCTACGCGGGACAGATGAACACTGAAGCTTTCTTT,CAYAGQMNTEAFF
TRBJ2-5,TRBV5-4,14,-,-,TGTGCCAGCAGCTTGGGACAGGCCCAGGGGACCCAGTACTTC,CASSLGQAQGTQYF
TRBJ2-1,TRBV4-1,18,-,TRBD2,TGCGCCAGCAGCCAAGAAGCAACTAGGCGGGGGGGCGGGGGTGAGCAGTTCTTC,CASSQEATRRGGGGEQFF
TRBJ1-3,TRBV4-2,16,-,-,TGTGCCAGCAGCCAAGGTTTGGCCCTCTCTGGAAACACCATATATTTT,CASSQGLALSGNTIYF
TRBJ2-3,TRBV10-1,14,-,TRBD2,TGCGCCAGCACCAGGGACTACGCCACAGATACGCAGTATTTT,CASTRDYATDTQYF
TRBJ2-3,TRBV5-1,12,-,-,TGCGCCAGCAGGGTGGCTAAGGATACGCAGTATTTT,CASRVAKDTQYF
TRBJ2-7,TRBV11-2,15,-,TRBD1,TGTGCCAGCAGCCCAAGCTGGGACAGGGCCAACGAGCAGTACTTC,CASSPSWDRANEQYF
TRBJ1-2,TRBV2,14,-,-,TGTGCCAGCAGTGAGGTGGGGAAAACGCAAGGCTACACCTTC,CASSEVGKTQGYTF
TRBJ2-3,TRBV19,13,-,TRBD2,TGTGCCAGTAGGCTAGCGGATACAGATACGCAGTATTTT,CASRLADTDTQYF
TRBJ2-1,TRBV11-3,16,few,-,TGTGCCAGCAGCTTAGATGGGAGGGGGGGGAACGATGAGCAGTTCTTC,CASSLDGRGGNDEQFF
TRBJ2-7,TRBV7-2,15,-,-,TGTGCCAGCAGCTTAGTACCGGGGGTGGGCTACGAGCAGTACTTC,CASSLVPGVGYEQYF
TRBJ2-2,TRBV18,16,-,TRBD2,TGTGCCAGCTCACCACCGACTAGCGGCATTACCGGGGAGCTGTTTTTT,CASSPPTSGITGELFF
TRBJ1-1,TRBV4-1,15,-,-,TGCGCCAGCAGCCAAGATCTGACATTGAACACTGAAGCTTTCTTT,CASSQDLTLNTEAFF
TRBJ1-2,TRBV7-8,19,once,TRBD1,TGTGCCAGCAGCTTAGCGCTTTTTAGGACAGGGGAAGGCTTCTATGGCTACACCTTC,CASSLALFRTGEGFYGYTF
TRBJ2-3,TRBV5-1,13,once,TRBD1,TGCGCCAGCAGCAAGGGACAGAGAGATACGCAGTATTTT,CASSKGQRDTQYF
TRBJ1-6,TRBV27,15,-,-,TGTGCCAGCAGTGACTCGGGCCGAGGAAATTCACCCCTCCACTTT,CASSDSGRGNSPLHF
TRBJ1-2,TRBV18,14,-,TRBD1,TGTGCCAGCTCATCGGGACAGTATAACTATGGCTACACCTTC,CASSSGQYNYGYTF
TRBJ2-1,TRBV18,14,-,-,TGTGCCAGCTCACCTTTGACCTCCCACAATGAGCAGTTCTTC,CASSPLTSHNEQFF
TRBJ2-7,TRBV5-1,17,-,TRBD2,TGCGCCAGCAGCTTGTTGTTGGTTGGGACTAGCGGGGGCGAGCAGTACTTC,CASSLLLVGTSGGEQYF
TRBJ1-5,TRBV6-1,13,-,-,TGTGCCAGCAGAATGAGTAGCAATCAGCCCCAGCATTTT,CASRMSSNQPQHF
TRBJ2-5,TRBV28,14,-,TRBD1,TGTGCCAGCAGTCCACCGGACAGGGAAGAGACCCAGTACTTC,CASSPPDREETQYF
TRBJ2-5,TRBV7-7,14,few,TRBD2,TGTGCTAGCAGCTTGGGGGGGGACCAAGAGACCCAGTACTTC,CASSLGGDQETQYF
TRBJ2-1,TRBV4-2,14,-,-,TGTGCCAGCAGCATAAGAGGGGTTGGAAATGAGCAGTTCTTC,CASSIRGVGNEQFF
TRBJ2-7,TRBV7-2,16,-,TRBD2,TGTGCCAGCAGCTTAGTTTTCTGGCGGGAGGGCCACGAGCAGTACTTC,CASSLVFWREGHEQYF
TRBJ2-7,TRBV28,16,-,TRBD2,TGTGCCAGCAGTCCGAACCCAGCGGGGGGACGCCACGAGCAGTACTTC,CASSPNPAGGRHEQYF
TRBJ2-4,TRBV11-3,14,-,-,TGTGCCAGCAGCTTGGGTCTAGCCAAAGACATTCAGTACTTC,CASSLGLAKDIQYF
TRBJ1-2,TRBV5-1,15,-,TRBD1,TGCGCCAGCAGCCAGCCTCCGGGACAGGGCGATGGCTACACCTTC,CASSQPPGQGDGYTF
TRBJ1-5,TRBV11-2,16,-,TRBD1,TGTGCCAGCAGCTTAGAGGGATCAGGGGGCCATCAGCCCCAGCATTTT,CASSLEGSGGHQPQHF
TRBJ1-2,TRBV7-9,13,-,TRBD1,TGTGCCAGCAGCTCTGAAACAGGGGCTGGCTACACCTTC,CASSSETGAGYTF
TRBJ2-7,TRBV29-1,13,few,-,TGCAGCGTTGGGGGGGACTTTTCCTACGAGCAGTACTTC,CSVGGDFSYEQYF
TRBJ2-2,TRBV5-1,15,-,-,TGCGCCAGCAGCTTGGGATTCGGTAACACCGGGGAGCTGTTTTTT,CASSLGFGNTGELFF
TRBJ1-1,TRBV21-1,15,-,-,TGTGCCAGCAGAGATAGTGGGGGCTCGGGGACTGAAGCTTTCTTT,CASRDSGGSGTEAFF
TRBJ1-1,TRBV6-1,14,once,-,TGTGCCAGCAGTGCCGACAGCTTAAACACTGAAGCTTTCTTT,CASSADSLNTEAFF
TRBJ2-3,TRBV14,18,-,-,TGTGCCAGCAGCCCCTTTGCGGGCAGGGAGACTAGCACAGATACGCAGTATTTT,CASSPFAGRETSTDTQYF
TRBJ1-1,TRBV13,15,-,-,TGTGCCAGCAGCTTAGTAGGGGGGGAATCGACTGAAGCTTTCTTT,CASSLVGGESTEAFF
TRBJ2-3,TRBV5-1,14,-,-,TGCGCCAGCACCTCGGCCGGGTCGACAGATACGCAGTATTTT,CASTSAGSTDTQYF
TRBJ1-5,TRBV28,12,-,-,TGTGCCAGCAGTCTGATCAATCAGCCCCAGCATTTT,CASSLINQPQHF
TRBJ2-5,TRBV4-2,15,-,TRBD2,TGTGCCAGCAGCCAAGGCTTTAGCGGGCGAGAGACCCAGTACTTC,CASSQGFSGRETQYF
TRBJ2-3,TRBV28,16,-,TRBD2,TGTGCCAGCAGTTTAATACCTAGCGGGGCGGCAGATACGCAGTATTTT,CASSLIPSGAADTQYF
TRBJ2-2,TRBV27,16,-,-,TGTGCCAGCAGTTTATACAGGGTGGGGAACACCGGGGAGCTGTTTTTT,CASSLYRVGNTGELFF
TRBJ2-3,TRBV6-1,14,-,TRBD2,TGTGCCGGAGGCCTCGGGGGGGGGACAGATACGCAGTATTTT,CAGGLGGGTDTQYF
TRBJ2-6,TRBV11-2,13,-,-,TGTGCCAGCAGTTCAGCTGGAGCCAACGTCCTGACTTTC,CASSSAGANVLTF
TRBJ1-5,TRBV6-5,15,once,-,TGTGCCAGCAGTCGGACAGTCTATAGCAATCAGCCCCAGCATTTT,CASSRTVYSNQPQHF
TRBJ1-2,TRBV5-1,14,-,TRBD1,TGCGCCAGCAGCCCCACCGGACAGGGTGAGGGCTACACCTTC,CASSPTGQGEGYTF
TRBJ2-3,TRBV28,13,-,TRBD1,TGTGCCAGCGGCCAGGGGGCTGGAGATACGCAGTATTTT,CASGQGAGDTQYF